A selection of T cell receptor beta chains follows, all from one sample in a study of cytomegalovirus exposure and HLA in healthy donors. Assay: immunoSEQ multiplex PCR; the TCRdb copy retains only in-frame clones and omits some. The profile covers 200,000 or so clones, with 75% to 85% appearing a single time and about 2% taken by the ten largest. Material: PBMCs. These receptors originate from a woman under 30 in good health and CMV-seropositive. CDR3s include the opening cysteine and the closing phenylalanine or tryptophan. D genes are given only for firm matches. For some rows the clone size is stated as once, few or many, or as a class when expanded; others skip it.

>TRBJ2-3|NA|TRBV5-4|NA
CASSLAARGGGSTDTQYF
TGTGCCAGCAGCTTGGCGGCCCGGGGTGGAGGGAGCACAGATACGCAGTATTTT
>TRBJ2-1|NA|TRBV19|NA
CASSIAGGQDEQFF
TGTGCCAGTAGTATAGCGGGGGGCCAGGATGAGCAGTTCTTC
>TRBJ2-3|NA|TRBV29-1|NA
CSVGAGSDTQYF
TGCAGCGTTGGAGCGGGTTCAGATACGCAGTATTTT
>TRBJ2-7|NA|TRBV5-6|NA
CASSSGVEQYF
TGTGCCAGCAGCTCTGGAGTCGAGCAGTACTTC
>TRBJ1-2|NA|TRBV7-2|NA
CASSQQVNYGYTF
TGTGCCAGCAGCCAGCAGGTTAACTATGGCTACACCTTC
>TRBJ2-7|NA|TRBV5-4|TRBD1
CASSIGQGAYEQYF
TGTGCCAGCAGCATCGGACAGGGCGCCTACGAGCAGTACTTC
>TRBJ2-6|NA|TRBV2|TRBD1
CASRVPTGDPGSHSGANVLTF
TGTGCCAGCAGGGTACCTACAGGGGATCCTGGGTCCCACTCTGGGGCCAACGTCCTGACTTTC
>TRBJ1-2|few|TRBV7-8|TRBD1
CASRSEGAYDGYTF
TGTGCCAGCCGCTCCGAGGGGGCATACGATGGCTACACCTTC
>TRBJ1-1|NA|TRBV13|TRBD1
CASNSGTGGTWAEAFF
TGTGCCAGCAATTCCGGGACAGGGGGCACTTGGGCTGAAGCTTTCTTT
>TRBJ2-3|NA|TRBV7-9|TRBD1
CASSPAGTGADTQYF
TGTGCCAGCAGCCCTGCCGGGACAGGGGCAGATACGCAGTATTTT
>TRBJ2-7|NA|TRBV6-5|TRBD1
CASSSWQGAYEQYF
TGTGCCAGCAGTTCTTGGCAGGGGGCCTACGAGCAGTACTTC
>TRBJ2-2|NA|TRBV5-5|TRBD1
CASSFLDREYDTGELFF
TGTGCCAGCAGCTTTTTAGACAGGGAGTACGACACCGGGGAGCTGTTTTTT
>TRBJ1-1|few|TRBV29-1|NA
CSVTNGQEAFF
TGCAGCGTTACCAACGGACAAGAAGCTTTCTTT
>TRBJ2-7|NA|TRBV28|TRBD1
CASTGTGGVYEQYF
TGTGCCAGCACGGGGACAGGGGGGGTTTACGAGCAGTACTTC
>TRBJ2-3|NA|TRBV5-1|NA
CTSSLIRRGAPASTDTQYF
TGCACCAGCAGCTTGATCAGACGGGGGGCTCCGGCCAGCACAGATACGCAGTATTTT
>TRBJ2-3|NA|TRBV6-1|TRBD2
CASSEALAGGTDTQYF
TGTGCCAGCAGTGAAGCGCTAGCGGGGGGGACAGATACGCAGTATTTT
>TRBJ2-7|once|TRBV28|NA
CASRDSAGSEQYF
TGTGCCAGCAGAGATTCTGCGGGGTCCGAGCAGTACTTC
>TRBJ1-5|NA|TRBV5-1|NA
CASSLEPGSQPQHF
TGCGCCAGCAGCTTGGAGCCGGGGAGTCAGCCCCAGCATTTT
>TRBJ1-5|NA|TRBV6-6|NA
CASSQQGSSNQPQHF
TGTGCCAGCAGTCAACAGGGTTCTAGCAATCAGCCCCAGCATTTT
>TRBJ2-7|few|TRBV5-6|TRBD1
CASSLGTGGPSYEQYF
TGTGCCAGCAGCTTGGGGACAGGGGGCCCTAGCTACGAGCAGTACTTC
>TRBJ2-1|once|TRBV5-4|TRBD1
CASSLRDRELYNEQFF
TGTGCCAGCAGCCTCCGGGACAGGGAACTCTACAATGAGCAGTTCTTC
>TRBJ2-5|NA|TRBV5-4|TRBD2
CASRGGGQRTQYF
TGTGCCAGCAGGGGCGGGGGGCAAAGAACCCAGTACTTC
>TRBJ1-6|few|TRBV5-4|NA
CASSQRSHGSSPLHF
TGTGCCAGCAGCCAACGATCGCACGGGTCTTCACCCCTCCACTTT
>TRBJ2-7|once|TRBV5-6|NA
CASSLIGDEQYF
TGTGCCAGCAGCTTGATAGGGGACGAGCAGTACTTC
>TRBJ2-7|NA|TRBV7-9|TRBD2
CASSADWGDYGQYF
TGTGCCAGCAGCGCCGATTGGGGGGACTACGGGCAGTACTTC
>TRBJ1-4|NA|TRBV7-9|TRBD1
CASSPVTGNEKLFF
TGTGCCAGCAGCCCTGTGACAGGGAACGAAAAACTGTTTTTT